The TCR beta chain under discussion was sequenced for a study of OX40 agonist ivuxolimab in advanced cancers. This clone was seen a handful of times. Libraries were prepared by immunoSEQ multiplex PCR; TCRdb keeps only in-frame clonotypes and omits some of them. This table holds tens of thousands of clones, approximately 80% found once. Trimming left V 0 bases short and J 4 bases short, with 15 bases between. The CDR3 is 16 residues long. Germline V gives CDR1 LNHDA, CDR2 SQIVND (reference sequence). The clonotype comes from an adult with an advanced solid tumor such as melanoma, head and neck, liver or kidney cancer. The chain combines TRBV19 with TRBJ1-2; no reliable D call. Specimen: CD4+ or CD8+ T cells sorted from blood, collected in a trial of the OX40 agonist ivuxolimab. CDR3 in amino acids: CASSIDGQPRPYGYTF. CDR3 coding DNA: TGTGCCAGTAGTATAGATGGGCAGCCCAGACCCTATGGCTACACCTTC.